The source of this T cell receptor (beta chain) is a study of cytomegalovirus exposure and HLA in healthy donors. Findings and caveats of the study: An observed cluster of highly shared sequence variants was recorded as a likely sequencing artifact. Follow-up analysis later connected one missense variant in DCLRE1C with trimming of TCR beta V- and J-genes. It was only CMV serostatus that was available as immune exposure information. It was 160 or so TCR beta chains that were listed as cytomegalovirus-associated.

In the PCR, 60 Vbeta and 13 Jbeta primers were used. Sequencing was performed with immunoSEQ multiplex PCR; in TCRdb, only in-frame clones are kept and a portion is missing. The sample yields approximately 170,000 clones, 79% seen once. Germline loops: CDR1 MNHNY, CDR2 SVGAGI (reference sequence). The CDR3 extends over 13 amino acids. The ends were cut back, 0 bases at V and 7 bases at J, with 7 bases in the middle. Details on this clone: What it binds is not known.

The genes are TRBV6-6 and TRBJ2-1; no clear D. This clonotype was sampled from a woman between 50 and 59 years old in good health and CMV-seronegative. Sequencing input: PBMCs. This CDR3 is CASSYSSWNEQFF. CDR3 nucleotides: TGTGCCAGCAGTTACTCGAGTTGGAATGAGCAGTTCTTC.